The 23 T cell receptor beta chains given below trace back to one sample, sequenced in a study of human T cells and chemical hapten exposure. Indicated time point: patch test 1, 2 weeks after DPC sensitization. Treatment noted: therapeutic diphenylcyclopropenone sensitization with weekly scalp DPC. TCRdb independently ran MiXCR on the RACE reads; one entry per CDR3 protein. Among 180,000 or so distinct CDR3 sequences, about a fifth were seen once, and the ten largest hold about 7%. The specimen comprised whole blood, sampled in connection with sensitization to the hapten diphenylcyclopropenone (DPC). These receptors all come from a woman aged 45-59 years with alopecia areata. Some clones in this sample may be carry-over from other donors' samples.

This clonotype was observed once. The chain is built from TRBV7-9 and TRBJ2-1, with D unresolved. The ends were cut back, 1 base at V and 7 bases at J, with 11 bases in the middle. Germline V CDR1 and CDR2: SEHNR, FQNEAQ (reference sequence). The CDR3 totals 14 residues. This chain's CDR3 is CASSLVILGNEQFF. CDR3 sequence (DNA): TGTGCCAGCAGCTTAGTTATTCTCGGGAATGAGCAGTTCTTC.

This clonotype was counted between two and nine times. J is TRBJ1-2 and V is TRBV10-3; D unresolved. The germline V gene has CDR1 ENHRY and CDR2 SYGVKD. There are 18 residues in the CDR3. The ends were cut back, 0 bases at V and 7 bases at J, with 24 bases in the middle. The CDR3 is CAISESLLGTSPVTGYTF. CDR3 nucleotide sequence: TGTGCCATCAGTGAGTCCTTGTTGGGAACGAGCCCAGTCACTGGCTACACCTTC.

A few counts support this clonotype. This rearrangement joins TRBV28 to TRBJ2-3; D remains ambiguous. Trimming took off 8 bases at V and 8 bases at J, with 11 bases between the two ends. Germline loops: CDR1 MDHEN, CDR2 SYDVKM. The CDR3 contains 11 residues. CDR3 region: CASCCPGTQYF. CDR3 in DNA: TGTGCCAGCTGCTGCCCGGGTACGCAGTATTTT.

This clonotype appeared a few times. This rearrangement joins TRBV7-9 to TRBJ2-3; the D is unclear. Trimming removed 2 bases from V and 5 bases from J, with 11 bases in between. From germline, CDR1 is SEHNR and CDR2 FQNEAQ (reference sequence). This CDR3 has 14 amino acids. The CDR3 bases are TGTGCCAGCAGCTTAAAGGTGTCACAAGATACGCAGTATTTT. This translates into CASSLKVSQDTQYF.

This chain joins TRBV6-5 and TRBJ2-5; weak D call: TRBD1 (6 bases). The length of the CDR3 is 12 residues. In germline, CDR1 is MNHEY, CDR2 SVGAGI. Deletions cut 5 bases from V and 9 bases from J, with 13 bases between. In DNA, the CDR3 is TGTGCCAGCAGTCTAACAGGGTTGGCCCAGTACTTC. It is translated as CASSLTGLAQYF.

The rearrangement joins TRBV10-3 to TRBJ2-1, with D perhaps TRBD2 (5 bases). Trimming took off 9 bases at V and 5 bases at J, with 17 bases between the two ends. The CDR3 totals 14 residues. Germline CDR1 ENHRY, CDR2 SYGVKD. This CDR3 is CAITPSRENNEQFF. The CDR3 nucleotides read TGTGCCATTACTCCGTCGAGGGAAAACAATGAGCAGTTCTTC.

This chain connects TRBV5-8 to TRBJ2-1; TRBD1 or TRBD2 may be the D gene (6 bases each). Per the germline V gene, CDR1 is SGHTS and CDR2 is YDEGEE. This CDR3 is built from 19 residues. V gave up 1 base and J gave up 8 bases, with 28 bases separating them. The CDR3 DNA reads as TGTGCCAGCAGCTTGAGGGGGGTCATGACAGCTGGGCCCCGCGATGAGCAGTTCTTC. The encoded protein is CASSLRGVMTAGPRDEQFF.

The table lists this clonotype with a few counts. CDR3 DNA sequence: TGTGCCAGCACCAAGGGGGACAGGGGTCGGGAGCAGTACTTC. Protein product: CASTKGDRGREQYF. The chain is built from TRBV6-6 and TRBJ2-7; 10 nucleotides agree with TRBD1. This CDR3 comprises 14 residues. The V and J ends lost 7 bases and 7 bases, in that order; junction bases with no gene match: 10. From germline, CDR1 is MNHNY and CDR2 SVGAGI (reference sequence).

This clonotype has ten or more counts. CDR3 sequence (DNA): TGTGCCAGCAGCGTAGTTGGGACAGGGTACGAGCAGTACTTC. This gives the protein CASSVVGTGYEQYF. The chain couples TRBV9 to TRBJ2-7; 9 bases line up with TRBD1. The ends lost 0 bases at V and 4 bases at J; junction bases unmatched: 2. The CDR3 runs 14 residues. CDR1 is SGDLS, CDR2 YYNGEE, per germline.

This clonotype was seen a handful of times. The CDR3 DNA reads TGTGCCTGGAGTGAGGACAGCCACAATGAGCAGTTCTTC. As protein: CAWSEDSHNEQFF. The V and J genes are TRBV30 and TRBJ2-1, with a tentative D call TRBD1 (6 bases). CDR1 is GTSNPN, CDR2 SVGIG, per germline (reference sequence). The V and J ends lost 1 base and 5 bases respectively, with 9 bases between them. This CDR3 has 13 residues.

This clonotype came up a few times. The CDR3 DNA reads TGTGCTAGTGGTCCAACGGGACAGCTGGTCAATGAGCAGTTCTTC. It translates to CASGPTGQLVNEQFF. V is TRBV12-5 and J is TRBJ2-1; 7 bases match TRBD1. The CDR3 has 15 residues. Germline V gene lookup returns CDR1 LGHNT and CDR2 FRNRAP. Trimming cost V 5 bases and J 6 bases; bases outside gene matches: 10.

This chain joins TRBV5-1 and TRBJ2-5, with D uncertain. Trimming removed 2 bases at V and 9 bases at J, with 20 bases between. The germline gives CDR1 SGHRS, CDR2 YFSETQ. CDR3 length: 15 residues. The CDR3, as DNA: TGCGCCAGCAGCTTCGCCCTTCTAGACCCGTGGCCCCAGTACTTC. This gives the protein CASSFALLDPWPQYF.

The rearrangement links TRBV21-1 to TRBJ2-3; the table's D gene call, TRBD2, was not cross checked with the DNA. TRBV21-1 is noted as a pseudogene. The CDR3 runs 18 residues. CDR3 DNA sequence: TGTGCCAGCAGCAAAGCGCTTTATGGGACTAGCTACGGAGATACGCAGTATTTT. Amino acids: CASSKALYGTSYGDTQYF.

CDR3 bases: TGTGCCAGCAGCCGGACAGACAGAAATTCACCCCTCCACTTT. Protein: CASSRTDRNSPLHF. The chain joins TRBV3-1 to TRBJ1-6; possibly TRBD1 for D (6 bases). This CDR3 comprises 14 residues. Per germline, CDR1 LGHDT and CDR2 YNNKEL (reference sequence). V was shortened by 4 bases and J by 7 bases, with 11 bases between the two germline ends.

J is TRBJ2-1 and V is TRBV6-2 or TRBV6-3; 8 bases are a match to TRBD2. This CDR3 region has 14 residues. Germline V gives CDR1 MNHEY, CDR2 SVGEGT. After removal of 6 bases from V and 0 bases from J, the junction contained 1 base not matched to a gene. The CDR3: CASRREASYNEQFF. For the CDR3, the DNA is TGTGCCAGCAGGCGGGAGGCCTCCTACAATGAGCAGTTCTTC.

V is TRBV25-1 and J is TRBJ2-7; D unclear. V lost 3 bases and J 2 bases, leaving 11 bases between the germline ends. The CDR3 contains 14 residues. The V gene's germline CDR1 is MGHDK and CDR2 SYGVNS. The CDR3 is CASSDSLGTYEQYF. DNA for the CDR3: TGTGCCAGCAGTGACAGCCTGGGAACCTACGAGCAGTACTTC.

This clonotype came up a few times. The chain combines TRBV7-2 with TRBJ2-1; 11 bases align to TRBD1. This CDR3 region has 14 residues. Germline V gene lookup returns CDR1 SGHTA and CDR2 FQGNSA. V lost 6 bases to trimming and J lost 8 bases; unmatched junction nucleotides: 6. This CDR3 reads CASSRTGGGYEQFF. The CDR3 DNA follows: TGTGCCAGCAGTCGGACAGGGGGCGGCTATGAGCAGTTCTTC.

This chain uses TRBV11-2 with TRBJ2-1; D is ambiguous. CDR3 length equals 14 residues. Germline CDR1 and CDR2: SGHAT and FQNNGV. Between the trimmed V and J ends, which lost 0 bases and 8 bases, there was a span of 11 bases. CDR3 loop: CASSLEMGRDEQFF. The CDR3 DNA reads as TGTGCCAGCAGCTTAGAGATGGGCCGGGATGAGCAGTTCTTC.

The CDR3 DNA reads TGTGCCAGCAGCGTAGCCCGGACAAGCCGGGAGACCCAGTACTTC. Its translation is CASSVARTSRETQYF. V usage is TRBV7-3 and J usage is TRBJ2-5; TRBD1 might be the D (5 bases). Germline assignment: CDR1 SGHTA and CDR2 FQGTGA. The CDR3 has 15 residues. V lost 5 bases, J lost 5 bases, and 18 bases lay in between.

This clonotype was found a few times. The chain combines TRBV29-1 with TRBJ2-3; D gene uncertain. Deletions cut 1 base from V and 2 bases from J, with 7 bases between. Germline values: CDR1 SQVTM, CDR2 ANQGSEA. The CDR3 contains 13 residues. The CDR3: CSVEGQATDTQYF. Here the CDR3 DNA reads TGCAGCGTTGAAGGACAAGCCACAGATACGCAGTATTTT.

The gene calls are TRBV14 and TRBJ2-1; 11 positions agree with TRBD2. There are 16 residues in the CDR3. The junction had 3 bases not matched to a gene; V was cut back by 2 bases and J by 3 bases. The germline V gene encodes CDR1 SGHDN and CDR2 FVKESK. The CDR3 here is CASSQIAGGYYNEQFF. CDR3 DNA: TGTGCCAGCAGCCAAATAGCGGGAGGGTACTACAATGAGCAGTTCTTC. The whole variable domain, remainder taken from reference TRBV14 and TRBJ2-1, is EAGVTQFPSHSVIEKGQTVTLRCDPISGHDNLYWYRRVMGKEIKFLLHFVKESKQDESGMPNNRFLAERTGGTYSTLKVQPAELEDSGVYFCASSQIAGGYYNEQFFGPGTRLTVL.

This chain links TRBV29-1 with TRBJ2-7, with 8 bases fitting TRBD2. V dropped 7 bases and J dropped 3; count of bases not matched to a gene: 5. Germline values: CDR1 SQVTM, CDR2 ANQGSEA. The CDR3 is 12 amino acids. The CDR3 here is CSARGTSYEQYF. Written as DNA, the CDR3 is TGCAGCGCCCGCGGGACTAGCTACGAGCAGTACTTC.

The J gene is TRBJ1-5, the V gene TRBV12-3 or TRBV12-4; D gene ambiguous. CDR3 length: 17 amino acids. The V end was cut by 2 bases, the J end by 0 bases, with 14 bases between. This chain's CDR3 is CASSLIVGGYSNQPQHF. DNA for the CDR3: TGTGCCAGCAGTTTAATAGTTGGAGGTTATAGCAATCAGCCCCAGCATTTT.